One and the same sample provided the 8 T cell receptor beta chains below, sequenced in a study of T-cell memory formation after mild COVID-19. TCRdb independently ran MiXCR on the 5' RACE reads; one entry per CDR3 protein. The sample has roughly 310,000 distinct CDR3 sequences, about 15% seen once. The sample consisted of PBMCs or a T cell subset sorted from them (not recorded which). These receptors originate from a man aged 18 to 35 who had mild COVID-19 (a few samples of this study predate the infection). Cell type and time point are not known.

By frequency in the sample, this clonotype is large. The rearrangement uses TRBV5-4 and TRBJ1-6; D remains unclear. Looked up from germline, CDR1 is SGHNT and CDR2 is YYREEE (reference sequence). The CDR3 extends over 16 amino acids. Trimming removed 5 bases from V and 0 bases from J, with 12 bases in between. As DNA, the CDR3 is TGTGCCAGCAGGGCCATGAAGGGCTCCTATAATTCACCCCTCCACTTT. It specifies CASRAMKGSYNSPLHF.

This chain uses TRBV7-2 with TRBJ1-1; TRBD1 matches 9 bases. Losses at the gene ends were 4 bases for V and 8 bases for J; bases not matched to a gene: 8. The germline gives CDR1 SGHTA, CDR2 FQGNSA. The CDR3 has 14 residues. The DNA for the CDR3 is TGTGCCAGCAGCTCGGGACAGGGTAACCCCGAAGCTTTCTTT. It is translated as CASSSGQGNPEAFF.

The rearrangement links TRBV5-4 to TRBJ2-7, with a tentative D call TRBD1 (6 bases). The CDR3 covers 13 residues. V was shortened by 0 bases and J by 2 bases, with 6 bases between the two germline ends. Per germline, CDR1 SGHNT and CDR2 YYREEE (reference sequence). CDR3 in DNA: TGTGCCAGCAGCTTGGAGGGGGCCTACGAGCAGTACTTC. Its protein is CASSLEGAYEQYF. Full variable domain (outside the CDR3, taken from reference TRBV5-4 and TRBJ2-7): ETGVTQSPTHLIKTRGQQVTLRCSSQSGHNTVSWYQQALGQGPQFIFQYYREEENGRGNFPPRFSGLQFPNYSSELNVNALELDDSALYLCASSLEGAYEQYFGPGTRLTVT.

This clonotype was seen only a few times. V is TRBV7-2 and J is TRBJ2-5, with D hard to call. V was cut by 3 bases and J by 7 bases, with 9 bases left in between. Germline V gene data show CDR1 as SGHTA and CDR2 as FQGNSA. This CDR3 has 12 residues. Here the CDR3 reads CASSFGSLTQYF. For the CDR3, the DNA is TGTGCCAGCAGCTTTGGGTCCTTGACCCAGTACTTC.

This clonotype was counted ten times or more. J is TRBJ2-1 and V is TRBV11-2, with TRBD2 matching over 7 bases. The CDR3 has 15 residues. V dropped 5 bases and J dropped 2; count of bases not matched to a gene: 6. CDR1 is SGHAT, CDR2 FQNNGV, per germline. The CDR3 reads CASSSGARTYNEQFF. The CDR3 DNA sequence: TGTGCCAGCAGCAGCGGGGCCCGGACCTACAATGAGCAGTTCTTC.

The gene calls are TRBV11-2 and TRBJ2-1; D may be TRBD2 (5 bases). Trimming left V 8 bases short and J 3 bases short, with 14 bases between. Per germline, CDR1 SGHAT and CDR2 FQNNGV. The CDR3 runs to 14 residues. This chain's CDR3 is CASGLPSIYNEQFF. CDR3 nucleotides: TGTGCCAGCGGACTCCCGAGTATCTACAATGAGCAGTTCTTC.

The chain has TRBV4-3 and TRBJ2-3; D ambiguous. Germline-derived CDR1 and CDR2 are LGHNA and YSLEER. This CDR3 has 13 amino acids. Trimming shortened V by 3 bases and J by 3 bases, and 7 bases separated the two germline ends. The CDR3, as DNA: TGCGCCAGCAGCCACCCCCCGACAGATACGCAGTATTTT. Its translation is CASSHPPTDTQYF.

The chain joins TRBV6-5 to TRBJ2-7, with D perhaps matching TRBD1 or TRBD2 (5 bases each). The CDR3 extends over 12 amino acids. V was trimmed by 2 bases and J by 8 bases, leaving 10 bases between them. Germline CDR1 reads MNHEY; CDR2 reads SVGAGI. CDR3 nucleotides: TGTGCCAGCAGTTACCTGAGGGGTCAGCAGTACTTC. Translation: CASSYLRGQQYF.